This TCR beta chain was sequenced during a study of blood T cell repertoires in COVID-19 (dated by TCRdb to 2018 to 2021). In terms of the full investigation: The collaborator samples originated in the United States, Italy and Spain and spanned the acute and convalescent phases of COVID-19. The prospective study material was composed of cDNA or gDNA derived from T cells, B-cell-depleted T cells, or PBMCs. The dataset comprised deeply sampled blood TCRbeta repertoires from subjects exposed to, actively infected with, or recovered from COVID-19. The repertoires were made available in a free public database intended to serve as a resource for research on the immune response to SARS-CoV-2. Samples came from the ongoing ImmuneRACE study (first 160 participants) plus 1,254 subjects from 6 global collaborators. Sample metadata almost always included a de-identified subject ID, COVID-19 status, age in years and sex. Where available, HLA class I and class II types were taken from metadata supplied by the sample provider and were not determined by assay-based typing.

The CDR3 has 13 amino acids, counting the end cysteine and phenylalanine. Left in the record is the CDR3 DNA by itself, 39 bases read in frame from the first base. V has 5 bases trimmed and J has 7 bases trimmed; junction bases matching no gene number 6. Reading the germline V gene gives CDR1 SGHTA and CDR2 FQGNSA. Broad study findings and their caveats: The quantity of clinical and demographic metadata differed by source and by participant and was supplied without curation.

Whole blood was collected in K2EDTA tubes by collaborating institutions according to the institutions' own protocols. For TCRbeta analysis, collaborators shipped samples as frozen whole blood, isolated PBMCs, or DNA extracted from either of those sample types. TCRbeta CDR3 regions were amplified from genomic DNA using the immunoSEQ Assay, a bias-controlled multiplex PCR. In the authors' own workflow: The number of nucleated cells in each sample was estimated from the amplification of reference gene primers within the assay. To quantify the absolute abundance of each unique TCRbeta CDR3 rearrangement, sequence reads were collapsed and filtered. Productive Simpson clonality was computed per sample as the square root of Simpson's diversity index over productive rearrangements. What TCRdb holds here is the immuneACCESS table cut down to in-frame rearrangements. Part of the clones is not present; checked against another copy, under half of the missing clones reflect an unresolved V gene, and the others are unexplained. The DNA was the basis for D and trimming; V, J and clone size are from that table. The sample includes approximately 120,000 clones, with 83% observed a single time. The top ten clonotypes cover 15% to 20% of the sample.

As to this clone: No cognate antigen has been identified for it. No clone much larger than this one lies a single base away; base qualities are absent.

The sequence came from a woman aged 60 to 75 with acute or convalescent COVID-19. Sequences were obtained from peripheral blood. The rearrangement combines TRBV7-2 with TRBJ2-7; TRBD2 agrees with 9 junctional bases. CDR3 region: CASSGTSSGEQYF. The DNA sequence is TGTGCCAGCAGCGGGACTAGCTCTGGGGAGCAGTACTTC.